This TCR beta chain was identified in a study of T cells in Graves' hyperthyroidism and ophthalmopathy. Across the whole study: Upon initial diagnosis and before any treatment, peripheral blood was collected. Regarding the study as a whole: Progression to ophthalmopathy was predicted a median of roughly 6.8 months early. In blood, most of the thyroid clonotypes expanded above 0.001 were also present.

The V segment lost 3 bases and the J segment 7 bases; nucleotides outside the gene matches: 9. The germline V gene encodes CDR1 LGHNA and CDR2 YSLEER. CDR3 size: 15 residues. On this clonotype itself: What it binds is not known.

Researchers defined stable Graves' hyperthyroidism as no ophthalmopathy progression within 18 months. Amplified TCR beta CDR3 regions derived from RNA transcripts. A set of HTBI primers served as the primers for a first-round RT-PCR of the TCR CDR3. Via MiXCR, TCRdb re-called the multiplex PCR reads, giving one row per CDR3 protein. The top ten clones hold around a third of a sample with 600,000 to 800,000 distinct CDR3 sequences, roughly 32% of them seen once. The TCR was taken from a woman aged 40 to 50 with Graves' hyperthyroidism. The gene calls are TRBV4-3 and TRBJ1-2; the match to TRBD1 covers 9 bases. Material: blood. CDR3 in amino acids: CASSQGDRDNGGYTF. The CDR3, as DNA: TGCGCCAGCAGCCAGGGGGACAGGGACAATGGTGGCTACACCTTC.